These 17 T cell receptor beta chains were sequenced from one sample in a study of blood T cells in healthy people across ages. A sample-barcoded 5' primer and a J-beta primer mix were used in a second PCR of roughly 7 to 11 cycles. TCRdb fed the 5' RACE reads into MiXCR, producing one record per CDR3 protein. In the table there are approximately 850,000 distinct CDR3 sequences, more than 45% of which are singletons. Material: blood. The receptor set was obtained from a man aged 25 to 40 in good health.

The chain has TRBV25-1 and TRBJ2-7; D call uncertain. Trimming left V 4 bases short and J 10 bases short, with 17 bases between. Germline CDR1 reads MGHDK; CDR2 reads SYGVNS. This CDR3 region has 13 residues. The CDR3 DNA follows: TGTGCCAGCAGTGGTTTTGGTCAACCTCCCCAGTACTTC. Translation: CASSGFGQPPQYF.

The chain links TRBV6-5 to TRBJ2-5, with a weak D call TRBD2 (6 bases). The CDR3 length is 13 residues. Trimming pared 7 bases from V and 2 bases from J, leaving 11 bases between. Per germline, CDR1 MNHEY and CDR2 SVGAGI. The DNA of the CDR3 is TGTGCCAGCAATAACCTAGCGCAAGAGACCCAGTACTTC. It translates to CASNNLAQETQYF.

There are a few counts of this clonotype. This chain joins TRBV27 and TRBJ2-7; D might be TRBD1 or TRBD2, each matching 5 bases. CDR3 length: 12 residues. Germline CDR1 is MNHEY and CDR2 is SMNVEV (reference sequence). Trimming left V 3 bases short and J 7 bases short, with 10 bases between. The CDR3 DNA reads as TGTGCCAGCAGTTTTGGATGGGGGGAGCAGTACTTC. It is translated as CASSFGWGEQYF.

The V gene is TRBV7-2, the J gene TRBJ2-1, with no clear D. The CDR3 sequence is 16 residues long. The V gene's germline CDR1 is SGHTA and CDR2 FQGNSA. Trimming took off 5 bases at V and 6 bases at J, with 20 bases between the two ends. The CDR3 coding sequence is TGTGCCAGCAGCCCCAACCGGGCCGCGTCGACCAATGAGCAGTTCTTC. It yields the protein CASSPNRAASTNEQFF. The full variable domain, in which reference TRBV7-2 and TRBJ2-1 provide the parts outside the CDR3, is GAGVSQSPSNKVTEKGKDVELRCDPISGHTALYWYRQSLGQGLEFLIYFQGNSAPDKSGLPSDRFSAERTGGSVSTLTIQRTQQEDSAVYLCASSPNRAASTNEQFFGPGTRLTVL.

This clonotype was observed a few times. The V gene is TRBV10-3, the J gene TRBJ2-1; possibly TRBD2 for D (6 bases). Germline CDR1 and CDR2: ENHRY and SYGVKD. The CDR3 covers 14 residues. V lost 5 bases and J lost 4, with 12 bases in between. CDR3 sequence: CAISSREGYNEQFF. As DNA, the CDR3 is TGTGCCATCAGTTCGCGGGAAGGATACAATGAGCAGTTCTTC.

The chain combines TRBV30 with TRBJ2-7; TRBD1 agrees at 9 bases. V shed 4 bases, J shed 6 bases, and the junction held 7 bases outside the gene matches. Germline CDR1 reads GTSNPN; CDR2 reads SVGIG (reference sequence). The CDR3 runs 13 residues. In DNA, the CDR3 is TGTGCCTGGAAAAACAGGGGGCGGGGCGAGCAGTACTTC. It encodes CAWKNRGRGEQYF.

This rearrangement joins TRBV25-1 to TRBJ2-1, with no clear D. Trimming took 0 bases from V and 5 from J, leaving 11 bases between them. The CDR3 runs 15 residues. In germline, CDR1 is MGHDK, CDR2 SYGVNS. The CDR3 bases are TGTGCCAGCAGTGAATACAGGTTTACTAACAATGAGCAGTTCTTC. Translation: CASSEYRFTNNEQFF.

Of note for this clonotype: Germline is not matched at one junction end, which may reflect a read error. The chain uses TRBV20-1 and TRBJ2-3, with a possible D match to TRBD2 (5 bases). CDR3 length: 13 residues. The germline V gene encodes CDR1 DFQATT and CDR2 SNEGSKA (reference sequence). The CDR3 spells CGASPGNTDTQYF. CDR3 coding DNA: TGCGGTGCTAGCCCCGGGAACACAGATACGCAGTATTTT.

The chain combines TRBV28 with TRBJ2-7, with D maybe TRBD2 (5 bases). The germline V and J ends were trimmed by 5 bases and 1 base, with 18 bases remaining between them. This CDR3 is built from 16 residues. Germline values: CDR1 MDHEN, CDR2 SYDVKM. CDR3 coding DNA: TGTGCCAGCAGTAACCCCTCCGGGTGGAGGTCCTACGAGCAGTACTTC. Residues: CASSNPSGWRSYEQYF.

The rearrangement joins TRBV20-1 to TRBJ1-2; tentatively, D is TRBD1 (5 bases). V was shortened by 6 bases and J by 7 bases, with 12 bases between the two germline ends. The germline V gene has CDR1 DFQATT and CDR2 SNEGSKA (reference sequence). The CDR3 sequence is 11 residues long. CDR3 nucleotides: TGCAGTGCCAGGACGGGACGTGGCTACACCTTC. Translated, it gives CSARTGRGYTF.

This rearrangement joins TRBV12-3 or TRBV12-4 to TRBJ1-5; D uncertain. With 5 bases removed from V and 3 bases from J, the gap between germline ends came to 14 bases. The CDR3 extends over 15 amino acids. CDR3 coding DNA: TGTGCCAGCAGTCCCCGCGCATGGAACAATCAGCCCCAGCATTTT. Protein product: CASSPRAWNNQPQHF.

V is TRBV25-1 and J is TRBJ2-1, with 11 bases that match TRBD2. In germline, CDR1 is MGHDK, CDR2 SYGVNS. J lost 9 bases, V lost 5 bases, and 9 bases had no gene match. The CDR3 is 15 residues long. As DNA, the CDR3 is TGTGCCAGCAGTCTTAGCGGGAGGGCCGAGGTTGAGCAGTTCTTC. Protein: CASSLSGRAEVEQFF.

In its sample, this clonotype was seen a few times. V and J are TRBV12-3 or TRBV12-4 and TRBJ2-5; D is perhaps TRBD1 or TRBD2 (5 bases each). The CDR3 loop spans 13 amino acids. The V and J ends lost 3 bases and 4 bases respectively, with 9 bases between them. This chain's CDR3 is CASSFRGGETQYF. CDR3 DNA sequence: TGTGCCAGCAGTTTTCGGGGCGGAGAGACCCAGTACTTC.

This clonotype was seen at least ten times. The rearrangement links TRBV29-1 to TRBJ2-1, with 11 positions matching TRBD1. J was trimmed by 4 bases and V by 7 bases; bases with no gene match: 3. The CDR3 sequence is 13 residues long. Looked up from germline, CDR1 is SQVTM and CDR2 is ANQGSEA. Here the CDR3 reads CSAGTGGYNEQFF. DNA of the CDR3: TGCAGCGCCGGGACAGGGGGATACAATGAGCAGTTCTTC.

The chain links TRBV28 to TRBJ2-7; D gene uncertain. Trimming took off 8 bases at V and 6 bases at J, with 14 bases between the two ends. The germline CDR1 and CDR2 sequences are MDHEN and SYDVKM. This CDR3 contains 12 residues. The CDR3 nucleotides read TGTGCCAGCGGTACCAGGCCCCGCGAGCAGTACTTC. Translating gives CASGTRPREQYF.

This clonotype has a single count. V and J are TRBV5-1 and TRBJ2-1; D is possibly TRBD2 (6 bases). CDR3 length: 16 amino acids. Per germline, CDR1 SGHRS and CDR2 YFSETQ. The CDR3 coding sequence is TGCGCAACCAGCCCTGAGTCGACGGGGGCCTACAATGAGCAGTTCTTC. It codes for CATSPESTGAYNEQFF.

This sequence joins TRBV28 and TRBJ2-4; unclear D gene. Trimming took off 8 bases at V and 0 bases at J, with 8 bases between the two ends. The CDR3 has 13 amino acids. Germline V gene data show CDR1 as MDHEN and CDR2 as SYDVKM. For the CDR3, the DNA is TGTGCCAGCGGGAAGTTAGCCAAAAACATTCAGTACTTC. The encoded protein is CASGKLAKNIQYF.